Below are 31 T cell receptor beta chains sequenced from a single sample in a study of shared T cell receptors in the human thymus. Profiling relied on immunoSEQ multiplex PCR, and the TCRdb table lists in-frame clones only, not all of them. Of over 450,000 clones in the sample, about four fifths are singletons; the top ten hold about 0.013%. A further study also used this sample, focusing on human thymus T cells.

The sequencing input was thymocytes. These receptors came from a boy younger than two with a congenital heart defect.

This chain connects TRBV5-4 to TRBJ2-7, with 11 bases matching TRBD1. This CDR3 contains 14 residues. Germline CDR1 and CDR2: SGHNT and YYREEE (reference sequence). Unmatched junction bases numbered 5, after V lost 4 bases and J lost 5 bases. The CDR3 DNA sequence: TGTGCCAGCAGCACGTGGACAGGGGGCGACGAGCAGTACTTC. It specifies CASSTWTGGDEQYF.

The V and J genes are TRBV9 and TRBJ2-1; 8 nucleotides line up with TRBD2. This CDR3 has 17 amino acids. J was trimmed by 3 bases and V by 0 bases; bases with no gene match: 8. Germline loops: CDR1 SGDLS, CDR2 YYNGEE. The CDR3 region has the DNA TGTGCCAGCAGCGTAGGATGGCGGCTAGCGGGCTACAATGAGCAGTTCTTC. Its translation is CASSVGWRLAGYNEQFF.

The chain couples TRBV6-1 to TRBJ2-5; TRBD2 is a possible D gene (5 bases). Germline V gene lookup returns CDR1 MNHNS and CDR2 SASEGT. The CDR3 covers 13 residues. V shed 6 bases and J shed 1 base, with 9 bases lying between them. The CDR3 nucleotides are TGTGCCAGCAGGAGGGTCTTCCAAGAGACCCAGTACTTC. As protein: CASRRVFQETQYF.

The rearrangement joins TRBV19 to TRBJ1-1; 9 bases align to TRBD1. This CDR3 comprises 21 residues. Trimming took 3 bases from V and 0 from J; bases not matched to a gene: 20. Per germline, CDR1 LNHDA and CDR2 SQIVND (reference sequence). The DNA of the CDR3 is TGTGCCAGTAGTATTTTTGTCCCGGGACAGGGCGCGATACTCATGAACACTGAAGCTTTCTTT. It yields the protein CASSIFVPGQGAILMNTEAFF.

The chain combines TRBV10-1 with TRBJ2-7; D gene ambiguous. There are 14 residues in the CDR3. V shed 5 bases and J shed 3 bases, with 14 bases lying between them. Germline V CDR1 and CDR2: WNHNN, SYGVQD (reference sequence). The CDR3 DNA is TGCGCCAGCAGTAAGAAAGCGCATTTCTACGAGCAGTACTTC. It encodes CASSKKAHFYEQYF.

This clone was seen more than once but under ten times. This rearrangement joins TRBV9 to TRBJ2-2; 11 nucleotides match TRBD2. Unmatched junction bases numbered 15, after V lost 1 base and J lost 4 bases. This CDR3 has 20 residues. Germline CDR1 is SGDLS and CDR2 is YYNGEE. This chain's CDR3 is CASSVTVLAGVPGATGELFF. The CDR3 DNA is TGTGCCAGCAGCGTAACGGTACTAGCGGGAGTGCCTGGGGCCACCGGGGAGCTGTTTTTT.

V and J are TRBV19 and TRBJ1-1, with D perhaps matching TRBD1 (6 bases). The ends were cut back, 4 bases at V and 5 bases at J, with 14 bases in the middle. From germline, CDR1 is LNHDA and CDR2 SQIVND (reference sequence). The CDR3 extends over 14 amino acids. DNA for the CDR3: TGTGCCAGTAGTAGTCGGGGGGCGAGGACTGAAGCTTTCTTT. Amino acids: CASSSRGARTEAFF.

The CDR3 reads CASILGGIYEQYF. CDR3 DNA sequence: TGTGCCAGCATTCTGGGGGGGATCTACGAGCAGTACTTC. The V call is TRBV27, the J call TRBJ2-7; 7 nucleotides align to TRBD2. The CDR3 runs to 13 residues. V dropped 7 bases and J dropped 3; count of bases not matched to a gene: 6. Germline values: CDR1 MNHEY, CDR2 SMNVEV (reference sequence).

The rearrangement uses TRBV19 and TRBJ2-7; 8 bases line up with TRBD1. The trim removed 6 bases at V and 3 bases at J, leaving 10 bases unmatched. CDR3 length: 15 amino acids. Germline values: CDR1 LNHDA, CDR2 SQIVND (reference sequence). CDR3 sequence reads: CASSLDGDRCYEQYF. For the CDR3, the DNA is TGTGCCAGTAGCCTTGACGGGGACAGGTGCTACGAGCAGTACTTC.

The V call is TRBV4-3, the J call TRBJ2-1; D perhaps matches TRBD1 (6 bases). Trimming stripped 0 bases from V and 0 bases from J, with 15 bases between. The CDR3 totals 18 residues. The V gene's germline CDR1 is LGHNA and CDR2 YSLEER. CDR3: CASSQDGGGPSSYNEQFF. The CDR3 DNA reads TGCGCCAGCAGCCAAGATGGGGGCGGACCGAGCTCCTACAATGAGCAGTTCTTC.

This chain links TRBV14 with TRBJ2-3; 8 nucleotides agree with TRBD2. The junction had 6 bases not matched to a gene; V was cut back by 1 base and J by 6 bases. The CDR3 is 15 residues long. The germline V gene encodes CDR1 SGHDN and CDR2 FVKESK. The CDR3 nucleotides are TGTGCCAGCAGCCAAGGGCTAGCGGGCGGGGATACGCAGTATTTT. Translated: CASSQGLAGGDTQYF.

This chain links TRBV5-8 with TRBJ2-7, with 11 bases fitting TRBD1. The length of the CDR3 is 15 residues. Germline V gene sequence: CDR1 SGHTS, CDR2 YDEGEE. V trimming: 4 bases; J trimming: 5 bases; junction bases outside the gene matches: 8. The CDR3 DNA sequence: TGTGCCAGCAGCCCCTCCGGGACAGGGGGAAACGAGCAGTACTTC. This sequence encodes CASSPSGTGGNEQYF.

This clone was detected only a few times. The chain links TRBV11-2 to TRBJ1-1; D remains unclear. The CDR3 extends over 13 amino acids. Germline CDR1 SGHAT, CDR2 FQNNGV. Trimming left V 4 bases short and J 1 base short, with 7 bases between. This CDR3 reads CASSWARNTEAFF. In DNA form, the CDR3 reads TGTGCCAGCAGCTGGGCGAGGAACACTGAAGCTTTCTTT.

This clone has only a few counts. The rearrangement links TRBV30 to TRBJ2-1; a weak D match, TRBD2 (7 bases). This CDR3 has 18 amino acids. In germline, CDR1 is GTSNPN, CDR2 SVGIG (reference sequence). Trimming left V 6 bases short and J 2 bases short, with 26 bases between. The CDR3 region is CACWGGDVPEAPYNEQFF. The DNA for the CDR3 is TGTGCCTGCTGGGGGGGCGACGTCCCGGAGGCCCCCTACAATGAGCAGTTCTTC.

As DNA, the CDR3 is TGCGCCAGCAGCTTGGTGCCGGGGGGGGATATAAATGAGCAGTTCTTC. Amino acids: CASSLVPGGDINEQFF. The rearrangement uses TRBV5-1 and TRBJ2-1; TRBD2 agrees at 8 bases. The CDR3 spans 16 residues. Germline V gene data show CDR1 as SGHRS and CDR2 as YFSETQ. With 0 bases clipped from V and 7 bases from J, the junction kept 9 bases outside the gene matches.

The chain carries TRBV13 and TRBJ1-2; TRBD1 might be the D (6 bases). With 4 bases removed from V and 3 bases from J, the gap between germline ends came to 12 bases. This CDR3 spans 14 amino acids. Germline CDR1 PRHDT, CDR2 FYEKMQ (reference sequence). The CDR3 nucleotides are TGTGCCAGCAGCTACCCGTGGACAGACTATGGCTACACCTTC. As protein: CASSYPWTDYGYTF.

V is TRBV9 and J is TRBJ2-1; D unclear. The V gene lost 0 bases and the J gene lost 8 bases, with 9 bases spanning the gap. This CDR3 contains 13 residues. From germline, CDR1 is SGDLS and CDR2 YYNGEE. CDR3: CASSVVPGDEQFF. The CDR3 region has the DNA TGTGCCAGCAGCGTAGTGCCCGGTGATGAGCAGTTCTTC.

V and J are TRBV30 and TRBJ2-6, with TRBD1 identical over 9 bases. The V segment lost 3 bases and the J segment 4 bases; nucleotides outside the gene matches: 13. The CDR3 is 18 residues long. The germline V gene has CDR1 GTSNPN and CDR2 SVGIG (reference sequence). The CDR3 coding sequence is TGTGCCTGGAGAATGGGACAGGGTGGGGAAGAAGGGGCCAACGTCCTGACTTTC. Translation gives CAWRMGQGGEEGANVLTF.

This chain uses TRBV5-1 with TRBJ2-3; D gene ambiguous. Per germline, CDR1 SGHRS and CDR2 YFSETQ. Trimming pared 4 bases from V and 2 bases from J, leaving 8 bases between. The CDR3 length is 13 residues. As DNA, the CDR3 is TGCGCCAGCAGCCCGGCGGACACAGATACGCAGTATTTT. It is translated as CASSPADTDTQYF. Full variable domain (missing parts from reference TRBV5-1 and TRBJ2-3): KAGVTQTPRYLIKTRGQQVTLSCSPISGHRSVSWYQQTPGQGLQFLFEYFSETQRNKGNFPGRFSGRQFSNSRSEMNVSTLELGDSALYLCASSPADTDTQYFGPGTRLTVL.

The chain recombines TRBV4-2 with TRBJ1-5; TRBD1 aligns across 9 bases. V was clipped by 2 bases and J by 11 bases; unmatched bases: 10. Germline values: CDR1 LGHNA, CDR2 YNFKEQ. The length of the CDR3 is 15 residues. The CDR3 loop is CASSQYPGQGAAQHF. Written as DNA, the CDR3 is TGTGCCAGCAGCCAATATCCGGGACAGGGTGCTGCCCAGCATTTT.

This clone showed up just once. The chain couples TRBV5-6 to TRBJ1-1, with D perhaps matching TRBD1 (6 bases). The CDR3 sequence is 16 residues long. CDR1 is SGHDT, CDR2 YYEEEE, per germline. Between the trimmed V and J ends, which lost 5 bases and 2 bases, there was a span of 19 bases. The CDR3 reads CASRLHPRTVNTEAFF. CDR3 DNA: TGTGCCAGCAGGCTCCACCCTAGGACAGTTAACACTGAAGCTTTCTTT.

The chain combines TRBV15 with TRBJ1-1; 12 bases are a match to TRBD1. CDR3 length equals 16 residues. Germline V gene sequence: CDR1 LNHNV, CDR2 YYDKDF (reference sequence). Trimming removed 5 bases from V and 4 bases from J; junction bases left unmatched: 8. The CDR3 sequence is CATSRRDRGLVTEAFF. CDR3 nucleotides: TGTGCCACCAGCCGCCGGGACAGGGGGCTGGTCACTGAAGCTTTCTTT.

Only a few counts were recorded for this clone. The chain joins TRBV7-9 to TRBJ1-4, with D possibly TRBD1 on 5 matching bases. CDR1 and CDR2 from the germline V gene are SEHNR and FQNEAQ (reference sequence). Trimming took 5 bases from V and 0 from J, leaving 16 bases between them. This CDR3 has 17 residues. DNA of the CDR3: TGTGCCAGCAGCCCCGCGAGGGCGGGGGCAACTAATGAAAAACTGTTTTTT. Translating gives CASSPARAGATNEKLFF.

The rearrangement links TRBV9 to TRBJ1-1; TRBD1 matches at 9 bases. Germline CDR1 and CDR2: SGDLS and YYNGEE. The CDR3 sequence is 14 residues long. Trimming at V came to 4 bases and at J to 4 bases, leaving 5 bases not matched to a gene. The CDR3 is CASSRDREVTEAFF. CDR3 in DNA: TGTGCCAGCAGCCGGGACAGGGAGGTCACTGAAGCTTTCTTT.

The gene calls are TRBV10-1 and TRBJ1-4; the match to TRBD1 covers 10 bases. V lost 5 bases and J lost 3; bases outside the gene matches: 3. Looked up from germline, CDR1 is WNHNN and CDR2 is SYGVQD (reference sequence). The CDR3 runs to 15 residues. The CDR3 protein is CASSQTGGPNEKLFF. DNA for the CDR3: TGCGCCAGCAGTCAGACAGGGGGCCCTAATGAAAAACTGTTTTTT.

This chain links TRBV4-1 with TRBJ2-7; no clear D gene. This CDR3 is built from 14 residues. The germline CDR1 and CDR2 sequences are MGHRA and YSYEKL. The V end was cut by 1 base, the J end by 2 bases, with 9 bases between. CDR3 coding DNA: TGCGCCAGCAGCCAAGGCGCACTACCCTACGAGCAGTACTTC. It specifies CASSQGALPYEQYF.

The chain recombines TRBV4-3 with TRBJ2-1; D possibly corresponds to TRBD2 (6 bases). The CDR3 loop spans 12 amino acids. Trimming stripped 5 bases from V and 12 bases from J, with 14 bases between. Germline values: CDR1 LGHNA, CDR2 YSLEER. The CDR3 region has the DNA TGCGCCAGCAGCAACAACGGGAGTTGGCAGTTCTTC. Translating gives CASSNNGSWQFF.

Only a few counts were recorded for this clone. The V and J genes are TRBV7-9 and TRBJ1-1, with a possible D match to TRBD1 (6 bases). CDR1 and CDR2 (germline): SEHNR, FQNEAQ (reference sequence). This CDR3 has 14 residues. V was trimmed by 0 bases and J by 8 bases, leaving 13 bases between them. CDR3 sequence (DNA): TGTGCCAGCAGCTTAGCCGAGGGGGTTACGGAAGCTTTCTTT. Encoded protein: CASSLAEGVTEAFF. Variable domain in full (rest from reference TRBV7-9 and TRBJ1-1): DTGVSQNPRHKITKRGQNVTFRCDPISEHNRLYWYRQTLGQGPEFLTYFQNEAQLEKSRLLSDRFSAERPKGSFSTLEIQRTEQGDSAMYLCASSLAEGVTEAFFGQGTRLTVV.

The table lists this clone with a few counts. The V and J genes are TRBV6-1 and TRBJ1-5; D is ambiguous. The CDR3 has 14 amino acids. The germline V gene has CDR1 MNHNS and CDR2 SASEGT. V dropped 8 bases and J dropped 4 bases, with 15 bases sitting between them. Written as DNA, the CDR3 is TGTGCCAGCGAGGAGGCCTCATATAATCAGCCCCAGCATTTT. Encoded protein: CASEEASYNQPQHF.

This clone was counted once. V and J are TRBV7-2 and TRBJ2-7; D possibly corresponds to TRBD2 (6 bases). Germline V gene lookup returns CDR1 SGHTA and CDR2 FQGNSA. The CDR3 is 17 amino acids. The germline V and J ends were trimmed by 1 base and 0 bases, with 16 bases remaining between them. The DNA for the CDR3 is TGTGCCAGCAGCTTAGGCTCAGGTCCGGGAGACTCCTACGAGCAGTACTTC. It codes for CASSLGSGPGDSYEQYF. The whole variable domain, filled in from reference TRBV7-2 and TRBJ2-7, reads GAGVSQSPSNKVTEKGKDVELRCDPISGHTALYWYRQSLGQGLEFLIYFQGNSAPDKSGLPSDRFSAERTGGSVSTLTIQRTQQEDSAVYLCASSLGSGPGDSYEQYFGPGTRLTVT.

The V gene is TRBV7-9, the J gene TRBJ2-3, with TRBD2 matching over 11 bases. The CDR3 contains 18 residues. The germline gives CDR1 SEHNR, CDR2 FQNEAQ (reference sequence). After removal of 5 bases from V and 4 bases from J, the junction contained 14 bases not matched to a gene. Here the CDR3 reads CASSRPPLAGVPPDTQYF. The CDR3 nucleotides read TGTGCCAGCAGCCGACCCCCACTAGCGGGAGTCCCGCCAGATACGCAGTATTTT.